The 19 T cell receptor beta chains below were found in one sample sequenced in a study of shared clonotypes between healthy human individuals. Sequenced by immunoSEQ multiplex PCR; TCRdb stores in-frame clones only, minus some. The sample lists about 2.4 million clones, 90% to 95% seen once, with around 0.14% in the top ten. The material sequenced was naive CD4+ T cells sorted from blood. Noted subset: CD45RA+ positively selected. The receptors stem from a young man in good health.

V usage is TRBV6-6 and J usage is TRBJ1-1; TRBD1 matches 7 bases. In germline, CDR1 is MNHNY, CDR2 SVGAGI (reference sequence). There are 16 residues in the CDR3. Trimming cost V 7 bases and J 1 base; bases outside gene matches: 12. The CDR3 DNA is TGTGCCAGCACTCGCCGAGGGACAGAGCCGAACACTGAAGCTTTCTTT. It codes for CASTRRGTEPNTEAFF.

As regards this clone: The sample contains more than one DNA sequence encoding this CDR3. V usage is TRBV18 and J usage is TRBJ2-3; D not certain. Germline loops: CDR1 KGHSH, CDR2 LQKENI. V was clipped by 1 base and J by 2 bases, with 4 bases between them. The CDR3 runs 13 residues. In DNA, the CDR3 is TGTGCCAGCTCACCACGAGACACAGATACGCAGTATTTT. Its protein is CASSPRDTDTQYF.

The V and J genes are TRBV28 and TRBJ2-2; 9 bases line up with TRBD2. Unmatched junction bases numbered 10, after V lost 6 bases and J lost 8 bases. Germline V gives CDR1 MDHEN, CDR2 SYDVKM. The CDR3 extends over 15 amino acids. The CDR3 DNA reads as TGTGCCAGCAGATCGAGCGGGGGGCACGGAGGGGAGCTGTTTTTT. It codes for CASRSSGGHGGELFF.

This clone was recorded a few times. Other DNA sequences in this specimen translate into the identical CDR3. The V call is TRBV7-9, the J call TRBJ1-1; D is possibly TRBD1 (5 bases). CDR3 length: 14 amino acids. From germline, CDR1 is SEHNR and CDR2 FQNEAQ (reference sequence). Trimming stripped 5 bases from V and 0 bases from J, with 10 bases between. CDR3 loop: CASSPQVMNTEAFF. In DNA form, the CDR3 reads TGTGCCAGCAGCCCACAGGTCATGAACACTGAAGCTTTCTTT.

On this clone itself: This sample includes further DNA sequences coding for the same CDR3. V and J are TRBV6-1 and TRBJ1-5; TRBD1 matches 7 bases. The CDR3 runs to 13 residues. Losses at the gene ends were 8 bases for V and 0 bases for J; bases not matched to a gene: 1. The germline V gene encodes CDR1 MNHNS and CDR2 SASEGT. This CDR3 reads CASGDSSNQPQHF. The CDR3 DNA follows: TGTGCCAGCGGGGACAGTAGCAATCAGCCCCAGCATTTT.

V and J are TRBV15 and TRBJ2-7, with D perhaps TRBD1 (6 bases). Germline V gene sequence: CDR1 LNHNV, CDR2 YYDKDF (reference sequence). This CDR3 has 14 residues. V gave up 0 bases and J gave up 4 bases, with 10 bases separating them. The CDR3 reads CATSRDQGLYEQYF. CDR3 in DNA: TGTGCCACCAGCAGAGACCAGGGGTTGTACGAGCAGTACTTC.

In regard to this clone: Other DNA sequences in this specimen translate into the identical CDR3. The chain has TRBV5-1 and TRBJ1-2, with 7 positions matching TRBD1. The CDR3 is 15 residues long. Germline V CDR1 and CDR2: SGHRS, YFSETQ. With 0 bases clipped from V and 4 bases from J, the junction kept 6 bases outside the gene matches. CDR3 amino acids: CASSLEGRGAYGYTF. The DNA of the CDR3 is TGCGCCAGCAGCTTGGAGGGCAGGGGGGCCTATGGCTACACCTTC.

The rearrangement joins TRBV28 to TRBJ1-1; 8 nucleotides match TRBD1. V lost 3 bases, J lost 8 bases, and 5 bases stayed unmatched. The CDR3 has 13 amino acids. In germline, CDR1 is MDHEN, CDR2 SYDVKM. CDR3 sequence reads: CASSFLNRGEAFF. CDR3 bases: TGTGCCAGCAGTTTCCTCAACAGGGGGGAAGCTTTCTTT.

V and J are TRBV6-6 and TRBJ1-2; the D is unclear. V lost 10 bases and J lost 8, with 23 bases in between. CDR1 is MNHNY and CDR2 is SVGAGI in the germline V gene (reference sequence). CDR3 length: 14 residues. CDR3 region: CATLRRDNKGGYTF. The CDR3 DNA reads as TGTGCCACCCTTCGGCGAGACAACAAGGGAGGCTACACCTTC.

The chain recombines TRBV7-2 with TRBJ2-7; the match to TRBD2 covers 13 bases. Germline assignment: CDR1 SGHTA and CDR2 FQGNSA. The length of the CDR3 is 16 residues. V shed 5 bases, J shed 5 bases, and the junction held 9 bases outside the gene matches. CDR3 residues: CASSRRTSGSFDEQYF. For the CDR3, the DNA is TGTGCCAGCAGCAGACGGACTAGCGGGAGTTTTGACGAGCAGTACTTC.

V is TRBV19 and J is TRBJ2-1; D call uncertain. The CDR3 has 14 amino acids. Germline V gene data show CDR1 as LNHDA and CDR2 as SQIVND (reference sequence). V dropped 5 bases and J dropped 5 bases, with 13 bases sitting between them. DNA for the CDR3: TGTGCCAGTAGTCCCTCGACACACCACAATGAGCAGTTCTTC. Its translation is CASSPSTHHNEQFF.

The rearrangement joins TRBV18 to TRBJ1-5; D is undetermined. Per the germline V gene, CDR1 is KGHSH and CDR2 is LQKENI. The CDR3 sequence is 15 residues long. Between the trimmed V and J ends, which lost 5 bases and 6 bases, there was a span of 17 bases. The chain's CDR3 is CASSFVDMGGQPQHF. The CDR3 DNA reads TGTGCCAGCTCATTCGTCGACATGGGAGGTCAGCCCCAGCATTTT.

The CDR3 DNA reads as TGTGCCAGCAGCTTAGCGGGTTTTCAGTTCTTC. Amino acids: CASSLAGFQFF. The chain carries TRBV7-2 and TRBJ2-1, with no clear D. The CDR3 runs 11 residues. V was clipped by 0 bases and J by 13 bases, with 7 bases between them. The V gene's germline CDR1 is SGHTA and CDR2 FQGNSA.

The table lists this clone with a count of one. The chain couples TRBV7-9 to TRBJ2-2; 12 nucleotides line up with TRBD1. CDR3 size: 19 residues. The junction had 11 bases not matched to a gene; V was cut back by 2 bases and J by 4 bases. CDR1 is SEHNR, CDR2 FQNEAQ, per germline (reference sequence). CDR3 sequence: CASSLRDRGRSVSTGELFF. CDR3 DNA sequence: TGTGCCAGCAGCTTAAGGGACAGGGGGCGAAGCGTGTCCACCGGGGAGCTGTTTTTT.

V gene TRBV12-5 combines with J gene TRBJ2-2; either TRBD1 or TRBD2 may fit D (5 bases each). V lost 3 bases and J lost 7, with 6 bases in between. CDR1 is LGHNT, CDR2 FRNRAP, per germline. This CDR3 has 12 amino acids. The CDR3 nucleotides are TGTGCTAGTGGTTTTGGGGGCGGGGAGCTGTTTTTT. As protein: CASGFGGGELFF.

The chain links TRBV10-3 to TRBJ2-3; 10 bases match TRBD2. This CDR3 region has 15 residues. Germline loops: CDR1 ENHRY, CDR2 SYGVKD. The junction had 1 base not matched to a gene; V was cut back by 2 bases and J by 2 bases. CDR3 sequence reads: CAISETSGVTDTQYF. The CDR3 nucleotides read TGTGCCATCAGTGAGACTAGCGGGGTCACAGATACGCAGTATTTT.

The rearrangement links TRBV12-5 to TRBJ2-2, with 10 bases fitting TRBD2. With V trimmed by 7 bases and J by 3 bases, 20 bases remained unmatched. The germline CDR1 and CDR2 sequences are LGHNT and FRNRAP. This CDR3 contains 20 residues. CDR3 residues: CASAPTSKASGSRHTGELFF. The CDR3 region has the DNA TGTGCTAGTGCCCCGACGAGTAAGGCTAGCGGGAGTAGGCACACCGGGGAGCTGTTTTTT.

This clone was seen just once. The chain has TRBV15 and TRBJ1-5; D uncertain. The germline V gene encodes CDR1 LNHNV and CDR2 YYDKDF (reference sequence). The V end was cut by 0 bases, the J end by 0 bases, with 9 bases between. CDR3 length: 16 amino acids. The CDR3 region is CATSRDSQISNQPQHF. CDR3 sequence (DNA): TGTGCCACCAGCAGAGATAGCCAGATTAGCAATCAGCCCCAGCATTTT.

The rearrangement links TRBV5-1 to TRBJ2-7; 14 bases map to TRBD2. Germline CDR1 reads SGHRS; CDR2 reads YFSETQ. J lost 6 bases, V lost 3 bases, and 5 bases had no gene match. The CDR3 consists of 15 residues. The CDR3 region is CASSSGLAGEGEQYF. CDR3 nucleotides: TGCGCCAGCAGCTCGGGACTAGCGGGGGAGGGCGAGCAGTACTTC.